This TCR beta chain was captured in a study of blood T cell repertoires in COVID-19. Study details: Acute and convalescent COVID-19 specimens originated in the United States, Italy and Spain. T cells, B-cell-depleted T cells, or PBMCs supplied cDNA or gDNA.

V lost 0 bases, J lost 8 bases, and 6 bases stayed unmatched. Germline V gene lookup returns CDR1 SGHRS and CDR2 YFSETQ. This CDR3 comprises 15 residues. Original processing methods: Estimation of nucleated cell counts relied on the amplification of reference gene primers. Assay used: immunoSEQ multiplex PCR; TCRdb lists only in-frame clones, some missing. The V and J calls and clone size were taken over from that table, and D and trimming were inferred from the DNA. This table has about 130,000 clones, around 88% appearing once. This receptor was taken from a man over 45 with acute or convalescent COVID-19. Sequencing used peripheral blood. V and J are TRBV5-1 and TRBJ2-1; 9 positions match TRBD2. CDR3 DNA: TGCGCCAGCAGCTTGGTCCTAGCGGGACTCGATGAGCAGTTCTTC. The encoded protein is CASSLVLAGLDEQFF.